This T cell receptor (beta chain) was obtained from a study of T cell responses to AZD1222 COVID-19 vaccine. Study-wide results and limits: Of spike-specific TCRs, nearly half reportedly target regions left unmutated in variants. Repertoires were obtained solely post-peak T cell response. The breadth and depth of Spike-specific TCRs increased once two AZD1222 doses had been given. Across spike, vaccine-associated CD4 TCRs were found, dominant at 160-218 and 743-854.

In the case of this clone: Its specificity is unknown.

Using immunoSEQ multiplex PCR, the repertoire was profiled, and TCRdb retains in-frame clones only, with some absent. The profile shows 110,000 to 150,000 clones, roughly 88% of them singletons. Here the sequenced sample was peripheral blood, taken on day 0 of AZD1222 vaccination. This TCR was sampled from an adult in good health.

As DNA, the CDR3 is TGTGCCAGCAGCCGCGGGGATCCAAGGGACTACACCTTC. Translated: CASSRGDPRDYTF. This rearrangement joins TRBV7-8 to TRBJ1-2; D ambiguous. The CDR3 contains 13 residues. CDR1 and CDR2 (germline): SGHVS, FQNEAQ. V was cut by 5 bases and J by 10 bases, with 17 bases left in between.